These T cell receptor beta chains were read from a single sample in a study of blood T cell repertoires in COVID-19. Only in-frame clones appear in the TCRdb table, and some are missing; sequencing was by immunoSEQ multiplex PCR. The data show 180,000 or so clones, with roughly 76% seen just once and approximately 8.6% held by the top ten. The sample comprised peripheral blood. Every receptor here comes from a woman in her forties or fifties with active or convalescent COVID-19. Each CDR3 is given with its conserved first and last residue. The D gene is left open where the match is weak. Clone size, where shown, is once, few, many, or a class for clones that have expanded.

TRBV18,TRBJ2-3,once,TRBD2,CASSPPTSGGAVYGTDTQYF,TGTGCCAGCTCACCACCGACTAGCGGGGGGGCTGTGTATGGCACAGATACGCAGTATTTT
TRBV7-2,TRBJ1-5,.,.,CASSPIGSYSNQPQHF,TGTGCCAGCAGCCCGATCGGGTCTTATAGCAATCAGCCCCAGCATTTT
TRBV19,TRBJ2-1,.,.,CASSIAGARVGDEQFF,TGTGCCAGTAGTATAGCAGGGGCTAGAGTGGGCGATGAGCAGTTCTTC
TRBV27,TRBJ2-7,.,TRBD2,CASSGLAGGYEQYF,TGTGCCAGCAGTGGACTAGCGGGGGGTTACGAGCAGTACTTC
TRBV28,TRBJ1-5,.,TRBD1,CASIPGGTGFNQPQHF,TGTGCCAGCATCCCCGGGGGGACAGGATTCAATCAGCCCCAGCATTTT
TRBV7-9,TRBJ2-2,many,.,CASSSKNTGELFF,TGTGCCAGCAGCTCCAAGAACACCGGGGAGCTGTTTTTT
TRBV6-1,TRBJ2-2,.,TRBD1,CASRELQGANTGELFF,TGTGCCAGCAGAGAATTGCAGGGGGCAAACACCGGGGAGCTGTTTTTT
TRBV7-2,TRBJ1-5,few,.,CASSFKQGPFSNQPQHF,TGTGCCAGCAGCTTTAAACAGGGCCCTTTTAGCAATCAGCCCCAGCATTTT
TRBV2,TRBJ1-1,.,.,CASSGRLMNTEAFF,TGTGCCAGCAGTGGGAGGCTGATGAACACTGAAGCTTTCTTT
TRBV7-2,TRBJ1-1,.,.,CASSYLITEAFF,TGTGCCAGCAGTTACCTAATCACTGAAGCTTTCTTT
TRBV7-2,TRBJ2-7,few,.,CASSLNPGNYEQYF,TGTGCCAGCAGCTTAAACCCAGGAAACTACGAGCAGTACTTC
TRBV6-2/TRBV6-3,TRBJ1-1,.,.,CASSSPRENTEAFF,TGTGCCAGCAGTTCACCCAGGGAGAACACTGAAGCTTTCTTT
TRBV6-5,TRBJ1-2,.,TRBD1,CASSQGAHYGYTF,TGTGCCAGCTCGCAGGGGGCTCACTATGGCTACACCTTC
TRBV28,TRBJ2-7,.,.,CASSQSGGPFPSYEQYF,TGTGCCAGCAGTCAATCCGGGGGACCGTTTCCTTCCTACGAGCAGTACTTC
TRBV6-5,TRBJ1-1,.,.,CASRDGDTEAFF,TGTGCCAGCAGAGACGGGGACACTGAAGCTTTCTTT
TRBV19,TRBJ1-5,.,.,CATHQGVNQPQHF,TGTGCCACCCACCAGGGCGTCAATCAGCCCCAGCATTTT
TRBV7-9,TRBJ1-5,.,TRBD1,CASSLIFPGTGGNQPQHF,TGTGCCAGCAGCTTGATCTTTCCCGGGACAGGGGGAAATCAGCCCCAGCATTTT
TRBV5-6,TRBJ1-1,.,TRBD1,CASSFDRVVDEAFF,TGTGCCAGCAGCTTCGACAGGGTAGTAGATGAAGCTTTCTTT
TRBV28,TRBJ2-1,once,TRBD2,CASTIGTSGYNEQFF,TGTGCCAGCACCATCGGGACTAGCGGCTACAATGAGCAGTTCTTC
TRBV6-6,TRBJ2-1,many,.,CASSYSRVYNEQFF,TGTGCCAGCAGTTACTCGCGGGTTTACAATGAGCAGTTCTTC
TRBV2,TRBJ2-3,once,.,CASSDEDTLGTDTQYF,TGTGCCAGCAGTGATGAGGACACTCTTGGCACAGATACGCAGTATTTT
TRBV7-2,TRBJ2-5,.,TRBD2,CASSLAYSGRAGETQYF,TGTGCCAGCAGCTTAGCCTATAGCGGGAGGGCCGGTGAGACCCAGTACTTC
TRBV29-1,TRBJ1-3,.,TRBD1,CSVVTGGSGNTIYF,TGCAGCGTCGTCACAGGGGGCTCTGGAAACACCATATATTTT
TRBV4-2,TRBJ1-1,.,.,CASSQETGYTEAFF,TGTGCCAGCAGCCAAGAAACAGGTTACACTGAAGCTTTCTTT
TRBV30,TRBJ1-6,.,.,CAWSPKWSSYNSPLHF,TGTGCCTGGAGTCCCAAGTGGAGCTCCTATAATTCACCCCTCCACTTT
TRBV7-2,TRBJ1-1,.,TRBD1,CASSPTGKMNTEAFF,TGTGCCAGCAGCCCGACAGGGAAAATGAACACTGAAGCTTTCTTT
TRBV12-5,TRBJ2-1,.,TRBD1,CASGTGYRDNEQFF,TGTGCTAGTGGGACAGGGTATCGGGACAATGAGCAGTTCTTC
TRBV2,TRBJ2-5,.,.,CASSGTGSSQETQYF,TGTGCCAGCAGTGGCACCGGGAGCTCACAAGAGACCCAGTACTTC
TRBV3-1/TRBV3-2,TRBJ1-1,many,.,CASISQGLATEAFF,TGTGCCAGTATTTCACAGGGCCTCGCCACTGAAGCTTTCTTT
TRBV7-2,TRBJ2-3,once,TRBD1,CASSSQGQAVRTDTQYF,TGTGCCAGCAGCTCACAGGGACAGGCGGTTCGGACAGATACGCAGTATTTT
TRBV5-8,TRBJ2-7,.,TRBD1,CASSLGQGRDEQYF,TGTGCCAGCAGCTTAGGACAGGGGCGGGACGAGCAGTACTTC
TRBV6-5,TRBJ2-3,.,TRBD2,CASSTLAGGTYTQYF,TGTGCCAGCAGCACACTAGCGGGGGGCACATATACGCAGTATTTT
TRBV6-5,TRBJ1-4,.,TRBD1,CASSYGGDRVFEKLFF,TGTGCCAGCAGTTACGGCGGGGACAGGGTATTTGAAAAACTGTTTTTT
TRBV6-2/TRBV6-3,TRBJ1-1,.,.,CASSYWAGLAFF,TGTGCCAGCAGTTACTGGGCAGGGCTGGCTTTCTTT
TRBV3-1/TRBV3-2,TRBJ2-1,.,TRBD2,CASSQDPSGYYNEQFF,TGTGCCAGCAGCCAAGATCCTAGCGGGTATTACAATGAGCAGTTCTTC
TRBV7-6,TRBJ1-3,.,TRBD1,CASSPGTGLSGNTIYF,TGTGCCAGCAGCCCCGGGACAGGTCTCTCTGGAAACACCATATATTTT
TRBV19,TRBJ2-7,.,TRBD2,CASSISSGRRYEQYF,TGTGCCAGTAGTATATCTAGCGGGAGGAGGTACGAGCAGTACTTC
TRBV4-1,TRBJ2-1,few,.,CASSQDLGSIDEQFF,TGCGCCAGCAGCCAAGATCTGGGTAGCATCGATGAGCAGTTCTTC
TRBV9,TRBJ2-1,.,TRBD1,CASSVGDRAHYNEQFF,TGTGCCAGCAGCGTCGGCGACAGGGCCCACTACAATGAGCAGTTCTTC
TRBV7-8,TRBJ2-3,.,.,CASSQTDGLTYTQYF,TGTGCCAGCAGCCAAACAGATGGTTTGACATATACGCAGTATTTT
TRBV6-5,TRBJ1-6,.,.,CASSLQGEASPLHF,TGTGCCAGCAGCCTCCAGGGCGAGGCTTCACCCCTCCACTTT
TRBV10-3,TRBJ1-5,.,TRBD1,CAIRGQAGQPQHF,TGTGCCATCAGGGGACAGGCAGGTCAGCCCCAGCATTTT
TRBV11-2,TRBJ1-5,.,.,CASSLGLNQPQHF,TGTGCCAGCAGCTTAGGGCTTAATCAGCCCCAGCATTTT
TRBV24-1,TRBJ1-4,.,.,CATRGQTGEKLFF,TGTGCCACCAGGGGACAAACTGGTGAAAAACTGTTTTTT
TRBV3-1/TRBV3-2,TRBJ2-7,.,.,CASSQDYRARDEQYF,TGTGCCAGCAGCCAAGACTACAGGGCTCGGGACGAGCAGTACTTC
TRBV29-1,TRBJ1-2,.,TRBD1,CSVEERTGFDGYTF,TGCAGCGTTGAAGAGCGGACAGGGTTTGATGGCTACACCTTC
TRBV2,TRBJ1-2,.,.,CASSEQGLFISYTF,TGTGCCAGCAGTGAACAGGGGCTCTTTATAAGCTACACCTTC
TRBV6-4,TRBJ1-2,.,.,CASSDVGGYGYTF,TGTGCCAGCAGTGATGTCGGTGGCTATGGCTACACCTTC
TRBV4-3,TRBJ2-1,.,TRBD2,CASSHDSGGKYNEQFF,TGCGCCAGCAGCCATGACAGCGGGGGAAAATACAATGAGCAGTTCTTC
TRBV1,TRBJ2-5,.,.,CTSSPQTSGLRETQYF,TGCACCAGCAGCCCCCAAACTAGCGGCCTCCGGGAGACCCAGTACTTC
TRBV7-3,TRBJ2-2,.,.,CASSLNGAGELFF,TGTGCCAGCAGCTTGAACGGGGCCGGGGAGCTGTTTTTT
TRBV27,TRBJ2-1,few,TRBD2,CASSFLAASSYNEQFF,TGTGCCAGCAGTTTCCTAGCGGCCAGCTCCTACAATGAGCAGTTCTTC
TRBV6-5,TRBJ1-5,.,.,CASSRGNGNQPQHF,TGTGCCAGCTCCAGGGGCAACGGCAATCAGCCCCAGCATTTT
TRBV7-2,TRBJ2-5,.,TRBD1,CASSRDSVGETQYF,TGTGCCAGCAGCCGGGACAGTGTAGGAGAGACCCAGTACTTC
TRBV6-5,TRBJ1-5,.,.,CASSSGQRVSNQPQHF,TGTGCCAGCAGTTCTGGACAGAGGGTTAGCAATCAGCCCCAGCATTTT
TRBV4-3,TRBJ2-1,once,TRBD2,CASSRRLAGRYNEQFF,TGCGCCAGCAGCCGGAGACTAGCGGGTAGATACAATGAGCAGTTCTTC
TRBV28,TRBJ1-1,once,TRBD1,CASSIQGATNTEAFF,TGTGCCAGCAGTATCCAGGGGGCGACGAACACTGAAGCTTTCTTT
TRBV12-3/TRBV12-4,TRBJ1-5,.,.,CASAPSNQPQHF,TGTGCCAGCGCGCCGAGCAATCAGCCCCAGCATTTT
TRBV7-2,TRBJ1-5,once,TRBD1,CASSPQSGQGLGQPQHF,TGTGCCAGCAGCCCACAATCCGGACAGGGGTTGGGTCAGCCCCAGCATTTT